These 3 T cell receptor beta chains were all obtained from the same sample, sequenced in a study of Tregs in tolerant kidney transplant recipients. Only in-frame clones appear in the TCRdb table, and some are missing; sequencing was by immunoSEQ multiplex PCR. The sample yields more than 60,000 clones, approximately 98% seen once. The material sequenced was CD4+ T cells from blood, taken before the transplant. Source of these receptors: a human donor who received a combined kidney and bone marrow transplant.

The chain joins TRBV7-2 to TRBJ1-2; D uncertain. Trimming stripped 3 bases from V and 7 bases from J, with 12 bases between. The CDR3 is made up of 13 amino acids. CDR1 and CDR2 from the germline V gene are SGHTA and FQGNSA. The CDR3 here is CASSFPAPGGYTF. CDR3 nucleotide sequence: TGTGCCAGCAGCTTCCCGGCCCCGGGTGGCTACACCTTC.

The rearrangement joins TRBV7-2 to TRBJ2-3; TRBD2 agrees at 7 bases. CDR1 SGHTA and CDR2 FQGNSA come from the germline V gene. After removal of 5 bases from V and 7 bases from J, the junction contained 21 bases not matched to a gene. This CDR3 spans 18 amino acids. The chain's CDR3 is CASSPRGDRAGKRNTQYF. Written as DNA, the CDR3 is TGTGCCAGCAGCCCCCGGGGGGATCGAGCGGGAAAAAGAAATACGCAGTATTTT.

The rearrangement uses TRBV10-3 and TRBJ1-1; 7 bases line up with TRBD1. Looked up from germline, CDR1 is ENHRY and CDR2 is SYGVKD. The CDR3 is made up of 13 amino acids. V lost 10 bases to trimming and J lost 1 base; unmatched junction nucleotides: 6. The CDR3 protein is CATTGTENTEAFF. CDR3 bases: TGTGCCACAACCGGGACAGAGAACACTGAAGCTTTCTTT.